A single T cell receptor (beta chain) is shown here with its context. TCR beta chains were sequenced at survey level with immunoSEQ. Measured with immunoSEQ multiplex PCR; TCRdb has only the in-frame clones, and not every one. The sample has some 48,000 clones, over 85% seen once. The V segment lost 3 bases and the J segment 7 bases; nucleotides outside the gene matches: 7. The CDR3 totals 15 residues. Per the germline V gene, CDR1 is MDHEN and CDR2 is SYDVKM. This rearrangement joins TRBV28 to TRBJ1-4, with 8 bases identical to TRBD1. The TCR was taken from a man aged 35-49 years with rheumatoid arthritis. Sequenced sample: PBMCs. CDR3 amino acids: CASSLSDRVGEKLFF. As DNA, the CDR3 is TGTGCCAGCAGTTTGTCGGACAGGGTGGGTGAAAAACTGTTTTTT.